Listed below are T cell receptor beta chains from one sample, sequenced in a study of T cell repertoires in cytomegalovirus infection. These receptors lack a known antigen. Each CDR3 protein gets one entry after TCRdb re-called the reads with MiXCR. The data contain hundreds of thousands of distinct CDR3 sequences, roughly 30% of them singletons. The source was cultured CD8+ T cells from PBMCs, collected from culture after CMV antigen stimulation. Receptors were obtained from a human donor in good health (CMV status not recorded). Some clones in this sample may be carry-over from other donors' samples. The CDR3 runs from the conserved cysteine through the conserved F or W. A D gene is named only where the DNA matches it firmly. Some rows have no size entry. The others give once, few or many, or a class for an expanded clone.

CDR3 DNA: TGTGCCATCAGTGAGTCCGCCGGCCCAGAGCCCCAGCATTTT
CDR3 protein: CAISESAGPEPQHF
clone size: NA
V gene: TRBV10-3
J gene: TRBJ1-5
D gene: NA

CDR3 DNA: TGCAGTGCTTTACCCAGGGACTACCACACCGGGGAGCTGTTTTTT
CDR3 protein: CSALPRDYHTGELFF
clone size: NA
V gene: TRBV20-1
J gene: TRBJ2-2
D gene: TRBD2

CDR3 DNA: TGCAGCGTTGACGCCACGGAGACTTTCTTT
CDR3 protein: CSVDATETFF
clone size: NA
V gene: TRBV29-1
J gene: TRBJ1-1
D gene: NA

CDR3 DNA: TGTGCCAGCAGTACGGGGACGGCCGGAAGGTGGTCGGAAGAGCAGTACTTC
CDR3 protein: CASSTGTAGRWSEEQYF
clone size: NA
V gene: TRBV6-8
J gene: TRBJ2-7
D gene: NA

CDR3 DNA: TGTGCCAGCAGTTTGGGTACATCTGAAGCTTTCTTT
CDR3 protein: CASSLGTSEAFF
clone size: NA
V gene: TRBV6-6
J gene: TRBJ1-1
D gene: NA

CDR3 DNA: TGTGCCAGCAGCGACCGGGACAGGGACTACGAGCAGTACTTC
CDR3 protein: CASSDRDRDYEQYF
clone size: NA
V gene: TRBV7-4
J gene: TRBJ2-7
D gene: TRBD1

CDR3 DNA: TGTGCCAGCAGCTTACACAACAGGGAAATTGAAGCTTTCTTT
CDR3 protein: CASSLHNREIEAFF
clone size: NA
V gene: TRBV7-6
J gene: TRBJ1-1
D gene: NA

CDR3 DNA: TGTGCCAGCAGTAAGACAGGGCTGCAGCCCCAGCATTTT
CDR3 protein: CASSKTGLQPQHF
clone size: NA
V gene: TRBV6-2/TRBV6-3
J gene: TRBJ1-5
D gene: TRBD1

CDR3 DNA: TGTGCCAGCAGTGAATCGGGGACGAACAATCAGCCCCAGCATTTT
CDR3 protein: CASSESGTNNQPQHF
clone size: few
V gene: TRBV2
J gene: TRBJ1-5
D gene: NA

CDR3 DNA: TGTGCCAGCAGTTCCGCAGGGGGAGGGACGAAAGGCTACACCTTC
CDR3 protein: CASSSAGGGTKGYTF
clone size: NA
V gene: TRBV6-1
J gene: TRBJ1-2
D gene: TRBD1